These 17 T cell receptor beta chains originate from one sample sequenced in a study of blood T cell repertoires in COVID-19. Sequenced by immunoSEQ multiplex PCR; TCRdb stores in-frame clones only, minus some. The table has 350,000 to 400,000 clones, more than 80% seen once. Source material: PBMCs or T cells enriched from blood (not recorded which). Receptor source: a man between 18 and 35 years old who had recovered from COVID-19.

The V gene is TRBV7-9, the J gene TRBJ1-1; TRBD1 aligns across 7 bases. CDR1 and CDR2 (germline): SEHNR, FQNEAQ (reference sequence). With V trimmed by 5 bases and J by 1 base, 1 base remained unmatched. This CDR3 spans 13 amino acids. CDR3 in DNA: TGTGCCAGCAGCAGGACAGGGAACACTGAAGCTTTCTTT. As protein: CASSRTGNTEAFF.

The chain has TRBV27 and TRBJ1-6; no clear D. The V end was cut by 1 base, the J end by 3 bases, with 16 bases between. This CDR3 is built from 18 residues. Germline V gene sequence: CDR1 MNHEY, CDR2 SMNVEV (reference sequence). This chain's CDR3 is CASSLYAGPSLYNSPLHF. In nucleotides, the CDR3 is TGTGCCAGCAGTTTATATGCAGGCCCCAGCCTCTATAATTCACCCCTCCACTTT.

This chain links TRBV28 with TRBJ1-1; D is undetermined. Trimming removed 7 bases from V and 4 bases from J, with 13 bases in between. The CDR3 consists of 13 residues. From germline, CDR1 is MDHEN and CDR2 SYDVKM. The CDR3 DNA sequence: TGTGCCAGCAAGAGCGCGGTAGTCACTGAAGCTTTCTTT. It codes for CASKSAVVTEAFF.

V usage is TRBV10-2 and J usage is TRBJ1-6; possibly TRBD1 for D (5 bases). Between the trimmed V and J ends, which lost 0 bases and 8 bases, there was a span of 11 bases. Germline loops: CDR1 WSHSY, CDR2 SAAADI. The CDR3 consists of 15 residues. The CDR3 nucleotides are TGCGCCAGCAGTGAGTCGGAGGGACCACATTCACCCCTCCACTTT. Its protein is CASSESEGPHSPLHF.

Regarding this clone: The same CDR3 can be traced to other DNA sequences in this sample. This sequence joins TRBV12-3 or TRBV12-4 and TRBJ2-2; D unresolved. The CDR3 has 12 amino acids. The V and J ends lost 5 bases and 2 bases respectively, with 3 bases between them. The CDR3, as DNA: TGTGCCAGCAGTCTAAACACCGGGGAGCTGTTTTTT. This encodes CASSLNTGELFF.

The CDR3 DNA is TGTGCCAGTAGTGGTGGTAGACTCACCCGTGACGAGCAGTACTTC. Translation gives CASSGGRLTRDEQYF. The V and J genes are TRBV19 and TRBJ2-7; no definite D call. V gave up 5 bases and J gave up 5 bases, with 19 bases separating them. There are 15 residues in the CDR3. CDR1 is LNHDA, CDR2 SQIVND, per germline (reference sequence).

The rearrangement uses TRBV5-4 and TRBJ2-4; no definite D call. Germline V gene lookup returns CDR1 SGHNT and CDR2 YYREEE (reference sequence). The CDR3 totals 14 residues. With 4 bases removed from V and 0 bases from J, the gap between germline ends came to 8 bases. CDR3 DNA sequence: TGTGCCAGCAGCGCGTTTATAGCCAAAAACATTCAGTACTTC. Translating it yields CASSAFIAKNIQYF.

V gene TRBV11-2 combines with J gene TRBJ2-2; the match to TRBD1 covers 9 bases. The CDR3 has 16 amino acids. The V gene end was trimmed by 4 bases and the J gene end by 4 bases; junction bases not matched to a gene: 7. The germline gives CDR1 SGHAT, CDR2 FQNNGV. CDR3 residues: CASSSRDRVLTGELFF. In DNA, the CDR3 is TGTGCCAGCAGCTCCCGGGACAGGGTCCTCACCGGGGAGCTGTTTTTT.

This clone is a singleton in its sample. The genes are TRBV5-1 and TRBJ1-1, with TRBD1 as a possible D gene (5 bases). Between the trimmed V and J ends, which lost 2 bases and 0 bases, there was a span of 20 bases. The germline V gene encodes CDR1 SGHRS and CDR2 YFSETQ. This CDR3 is 18 amino acids long. The CDR3 spells CASSFRGGSTWLNTEAFF. DNA for the CDR3: TGCGCCAGCAGCTTTCGGGGGGGTAGTACCTGGTTGAACACTGAAGCTTTCTTT.

The chain has TRBV4-2 and TRBJ2-2; TRBD2 is a possible D gene (5 bases). V lost 8 bases and J lost 6, with 22 bases in between. CDR3 length equals 16 residues. Germline-derived CDR1 and CDR2 are LGHNA and YNFKEQ. The CDR3: CASLRAPMRAAGELFF. CDR3 DNA sequence: TGTGCCAGCTTACGAGCCCCCATGAGGGCTGCCGGGGAGCTGTTTTTT.

The chain couples TRBV2 to TRBJ2-5; weak D call: TRBD1 (5 bases). In germline, CDR1 is SNHLY, CDR2 FYNNEI. The CDR3 covers 11 residues. Between the trimmed V and J ends, which lost 8 bases and 7 bases, there was a span of 11 bases. In nucleotides, the CDR3 is TGTGCCAGCCGCCCCCAGGGGACCCAGTACTTC. Residues: CASRPQGTQYF.

This sequence joins TRBV28 and TRBJ1-2; no firm D call. Germline CDR1 MDHEN, CDR2 SYDVKM. This CDR3 region has 18 residues. V shed 0 bases and J shed 6 bases, with 23 bases lying between them. This chain's CDR3 is CASSLWDLNQALRDGYTF. In nucleotides, the CDR3 is TGTGCCAGCAGTTTATGGGACTTAAACCAGGCCCTTAGAGATGGCTACACCTTC.

For the CDR3, the DNA is TGTGCCAGCTCAGACGGGCAGGGGACGCAGTATTTT. It codes for CASSDGQGTQYF. V usage is TRBV18 and J usage is TRBJ2-3; D is possibly TRBD1 (6 bases). CDR3 length: 12 amino acids. Germline V gene sequence: CDR1 KGHSH, CDR2 LQKENI. The V gene lost 5 bases and the J gene lost 9 bases, with 12 bases spanning the gap.

The chain joins TRBV4-3 to TRBJ1-4, with 7 positions matching TRBD1. The V segment lost 3 bases and the J segment 7 bases; nucleotides outside the gene matches: 8. Germline CDR1 and CDR2: LGHNA and YSLEER. The CDR3 totals 15 residues. For the CDR3, the DNA is TGCGCCAGCAGCCACTCGACAGGGTTGAGTGAAAAACTGTTTTTT. Its translation: CASSHSTGLSEKLFF.

The CDR3 coding sequence is TGTGCCAGCAGTTTATCCCCAGGTAGACAGGGGACTGAAGCTTTCTTT. The encoded protein is CASSLSPGRQGTEAFF. The chain employs TRBV28 and TRBJ1-1; TRBD1 matches at 8 bases. CDR1 and CDR2 (germline): MDHEN, SYDVKM. The CDR3 is 16 amino acids. Losses at the gene ends were 1 base for V and 5 bases for J; bases not matched to a gene: 9.

The chain carries TRBV7-9 and TRBJ2-3; TRBD2 matches 10 bases. This CDR3 region has 15 residues. The trim removed 0 bases at V and 5 bases at J, leaving 2 bases unmatched. The germline CDR1 and CDR2 sequences are SEHNR and FQNEAQ (reference sequence). This chain's CDR3 is CASSLAPSGRDTQYF. In DNA form, the CDR3 reads TGTGCCAGCAGCTTAGCGCCTAGCGGGAGAGATACGCAGTATTTT.

The chain recombines TRBV7-9 with TRBJ1-5; D remains unclear. The CDR3 loop spans 12 amino acids. Germline CDR1 is SEHNR and CDR2 is FQNEAQ (reference sequence). Trimming cost V 1 base and J 7 bases, with 5 bases left between them. The CDR3 sequence is CASSLGRQPQHF. In DNA, the CDR3 is TGTGCCAGCAGCTTAGGTAGACAGCCCCAGCATTTT.